These 22 T cell receptor beta chains originate from one sample sequenced in a study of blood T cells in healthy people across ages. Through a sample-barcoded 5' primer and a J-beta primer mix, a second PCR was run for roughly 6 to 11 cycles. TCRdb analysed the 5' RACE reads with MiXCR anew, one entry per CDR3 protein. This repertoire shows about 1,400,000 distinct CDR3 sequences, 59% found once; its top ten account for 6.5% to 8.5%. Material: blood. These receptors originate from a man aged 18 to 29 in good health.

The chain joins TRBV7-8 to TRBJ2-5; D possibly corresponds to TRBD2 (6 bases). The CDR3 length is 15 residues. From germline, CDR1 is SGHVS and CDR2 FQNEAQ. Trimming removed 6 bases from V and 2 bases from J, with 16 bases in between. CDR3 DNA: TGTGCCAGCAGACTATACGGGGGTCCGCAAGAGACCCAGTACTTC. Translating it yields CASRLYGGPQETQYF.

The chain recombines TRBV6-2 or TRBV6-3 with TRBJ2-1, with D uncertain. Germline V gene data show CDR1 as MNHEY and CDR2 as SVGEGT. V was pared by 6 bases and J by 8 bases, with 14 bases between. CDR3 size: 13 residues. CDR3 amino acids: CASSPTHFHEQFF. CDR3 bases: TGTGCCAGCAGCCCTACACATTTCCATGAGCAGTTCTTC.

This clonotype was detected a few times. The chain carries TRBV29-1 and TRBJ1-4; TRBD1 is a possible D gene (5 bases). The germline CDR1 and CDR2 sequences are SQVTM and ANQGSEA. Trimming left V 3 bases short and J 5 bases short, with 10 bases between. The CDR3 has 13 amino acids. CDR3 DNA sequence: TGCAGCGTTGAGACAGCCTTGAATGAAAAACTGTTTTTT. Translation gives CSVETALNEKLFF.

This clonotype was counted only a few times. The chain uses TRBV29-1 and TRBJ2-1; D possibly corresponds to TRBD2 (5 bases). Germline assignment: CDR1 SQVTM and CDR2 ANQGSEA. CDR3 size: 14 residues. V shed 5 bases and J shed 4 bases, with 15 bases lying between them. CDR3 region: CSVCVRGSYNEQFF. CDR3 coding DNA: TGCAGCGTTTGTGTCCGGGGATCTTACAATGAGCAGTTCTTC.

This clonotype was found many times. J is TRBJ2-7 and V is TRBV29-1, with 8 bases fitting TRBD1. Germline V gives CDR1 SQVTM, CDR2 ANQGSEA. J was trimmed by 2 bases and V by 3 bases; bases with no gene match: 0. CDR3 length equals 12 residues. CDR3 residues: CSVEDRAYEQYF. The DNA of the CDR3 is TGCAGCGTTGAGGACAGGGCCTACGAGCAGTACTTC.

V is TRBV6-2 or TRBV6-3 and J is TRBJ2-3, with D perhaps matching TRBD1 or TRBD2 (5 bases each). The V and J ends lost 4 bases and 4 bases respectively, with 12 bases between them. The CDR3 length is 14 residues. From germline, CDR1 is MNHEY and CDR2 SVGEGT. CDR3 sequence reads: CASSLWGKADTQYF. The CDR3 bases are TGTGCCAGCAGTTTGTGGGGGAAGGCAGATACGCAGTATTTT.

The chain has TRBV10-3 and TRBJ2-2, with 9 bases lining up with TRBD1. The CDR3 length is 15 residues. Per the germline V gene, CDR1 is ENHRY and CDR2 is SYGVKD. The V gene end was trimmed by 3 bases and the J gene end by 6 bases; junction bases not matched to a gene: 5. The CDR3 sequence is CAISEYGTGPGELFF. The CDR3 region has the DNA TGTGCCATCAGTGAATACGGGACAGGGCCCGGGGAGCTGTTTTTT.

J is TRBJ2-1 and V is TRBV25-1; 10 bases fit TRBD1. The CDR3 runs to 14 residues. J lost 3 bases, V lost 7 bases, and 3 bases had no gene match. CDR1 is MGHDK and CDR2 is SYGVNS in the germline V gene. The CDR3 loop reads CASIGDRGYNEQFF. CDR3 DNA: TGTGCCAGCATTGGGGACAGGGGCTACAATGAGCAGTTCTTC.

The rearrangement joins TRBV7-2 to TRBJ2-1; TRBD2 aligns across 8 bases. Germline CDR1 is SGHTA and CDR2 is FQGNSA. Unmatched junction bases numbered 5, after V lost 0 bases and J lost 4 bases. The length of the CDR3 is 16 residues. The CDR3 spells CASSLASGGEYNEQFF. CDR3 in DNA: TGTGCCAGCAGCTTAGCGTCGGGGGGGGAGTACAATGAGCAGTTCTTC.

This clonotype turned up a few times. J is TRBJ1-2 and V is TRBV18, with D uncertain. The V and J ends lost 2 bases and 6 bases respectively, with 13 bases between them. CDR1 is KGHSH and CDR2 is LQKENI in the germline V gene. This CDR3 contains 14 residues. The CDR3 bases are TGTGCCAGCTCACCAAATCGGGAAACGAATGGCTACACCTTC. This codes for CASSPNRETNGYTF.

The table lists this clonotype with a few counts. This chain connects TRBV12-5 to TRBJ2-7; 8 bases line up with TRBD2. The CDR3 has 15 residues. From germline, CDR1 is LGHNT and CDR2 FRNRAP. The V and J ends lost 2 bases and 1 base, in that order; junction bases with no gene match: 4. The CDR3 DNA reads as TGTGCTAGTGGTTTGTTTCCTAGCGGGTCCTACGAGCAGTACTTC. This sequence encodes CASGLFPSGSYEQYF.

Written as DNA, the CDR3 is TGTGCCAGCCTAACGTCAGTGGGGGCAGATACGCAGTATTTT. Translated: CASLTSVGADTQYF. The chain combines TRBV2 with TRBJ2-3; possibly TRBD1 or TRBD2 for D (5 bases each). This CDR3 comprises 14 residues. The germline gives CDR1 SNHLY, CDR2 FYNNEI. V was trimmed by 8 bases and J by 4 bases, leaving 16 bases between them.

The table lists this clonotype with a few counts. The V and J genes are TRBV7-8 and TRBJ2-1; TRBD2 matches 13 bases. Germline CDR1 and CDR2: SGHVS and FQNEAQ. Germline trimming cut 1 base from V and 8 bases from J; bases unmatched to any gene: 8. CDR3 length: 17 residues. The CDR3 bases are TGTGCCAGCAGCTTAGAGCGGACTAGCGGGAGTGGTTATGAGCAGTTCTTC. The encoded protein is CASSLERTSGSGYEQFF.

The chain combines TRBV4-2 with TRBJ1-6; unclear D gene. V gave up 5 bases and J gave up 6 bases, with 17 bases separating them. The CDR3 sequence is 16 residues long. Per germline, CDR1 LGHNA and CDR2 YNFKEQ. The CDR3 DNA follows: TGTGCCAGCAGCACCAACCCAACAGCGGGTAATTCACCCCTCCACTTT. This gives the protein CASSTNPTAGNSPLHF.

V gene TRBV6-2 or TRBV6-3 combines with J gene TRBJ1-2; weak D call: TRBD1 (5 bases). Germline CDR1 and CDR2: MNHEY and SVGEGT. This CDR3 has 14 residues. The V end was cut by 5 bases, the J end by 4 bases, with 14 bases between. The CDR3 loop reads CASSVARDVYGYTF. CDR3 coding DNA: TGTGCCAGCAGTGTCGCGAGGGACGTCTATGGCTACACCTTC.

The chain uses TRBV6-5 and TRBJ2-1, with no clear D. With 6 bases removed from V and 4 bases from J, the gap between germline ends came to 10 bases. CDR1 and CDR2 from the germline V gene are MNHEY and SVGAGI. The CDR3 sequence is 13 residues long. The CDR3 reads CASSGDWYNEQFF. In DNA form, the CDR3 reads TGTGCCAGCAGCGGCGACTGGTACAATGAGCAGTTCTTC.

This chain joins TRBV4-1 and TRBJ2-4; possible D gene TRBD1, 5 bases. The last part of the DNA fits TRBJ2-7 better; the J call may be wrong. The germline CDR1 and CDR2 sequences are MGHRA and YSYEKL. The CDR3 is 15 amino acids. CDR3 in amino acids: CASSQVPGQSHEQYF. CDR3 bases: TGCGCCAGCAGCCAAGTTCCCGGACAATCCCACGAGCAGTACTTC.

The rearrangement uses TRBV6-5 and TRBJ2-1, with D hard to call. Deletions cut 6 bases from V and 10 bases from J, with 10 bases between. Germline CDR1 is MNHEY and CDR2 is SVGAGI. The CDR3 is 11 amino acids. The CDR3 DNA is TGTGCCAGCAGAGCCGTGGGGGAGCAGTTCTTC. The encoded protein is CASRAVGEQFF.

The V and J genes are TRBV9 and TRBJ1-2, with 8 bases fitting TRBD1. This CDR3 has 15 residues. The junction had 8 bases not matched to a gene; V was cut back by 3 bases and J by 4 bases. Germline V CDR1 and CDR2: SGDLS, YYNGEE. Here the CDR3 reads CASSALDRGVYGYTF. CDR3 nucleotide sequence: TGTGCCAGCAGCGCGCTCGACAGGGGCGTCTATGGCTACACCTTC.

V and J are TRBV13 and TRBJ1-4; D possibly corresponds to TRBD1 (6 bases). Per the germline V gene, CDR1 is PRHDT and CDR2 is FYEKMQ (reference sequence). V was clipped by 2 bases and J by 5 bases, with 12 bases between them. This CDR3 is 15 amino acids long. DNA for the CDR3: TGTGCCAGCAGCTTACGGCAGGGGCTGAATGAAAAACTGTTTTTT. It specifies CASSLRQGLNEKLFF. Combining the CDR3 with reference TRBV13 and TRBJ1-4 gives the whole variable domain AAGVIQSPRHLIKEKRETATLKCYPIPRHDTVYWYQQGPGQDPQFLISFYEKMQSDKGSIPDRFSAQQFSDYHSELNMSSLELGDSALYFCASSLRQGLNEKLFFGSGTQLSVL.

The J gene is TRBJ1-2, the V gene TRBV27; 10 nucleotides match TRBD1. This CDR3 is 16 amino acids long. The J segment lost 6 bases and the V segment lost 5 bases, leaving 12 bases of the junction unmatched. The V gene's germline CDR1 is MNHEY and CDR2 SMNVEV (reference sequence). The CDR3 reads CASSPWGQGKSDGYTF. CDR3 DNA sequence: TGTGCCAGCAGTCCATGGGGACAGGGGAAGTCCGATGGCTACACCTTC.

This clonotype was counted between two and nine times. This chain connects TRBV25-1 to TRBJ1-1; D unresolved. The V end was cut by 6 bases, the J end by 6 bases, with 8 bases between. Looked up from germline, CDR1 is MGHDK and CDR2 is SYGVNS. CDR3 length: 11 residues. The CDR3 nucleotides read TGTGCCAGCAGCGGCAGCGCTGAAGCTTTCTTT. Protein sequence: CASSGSAEAFF.